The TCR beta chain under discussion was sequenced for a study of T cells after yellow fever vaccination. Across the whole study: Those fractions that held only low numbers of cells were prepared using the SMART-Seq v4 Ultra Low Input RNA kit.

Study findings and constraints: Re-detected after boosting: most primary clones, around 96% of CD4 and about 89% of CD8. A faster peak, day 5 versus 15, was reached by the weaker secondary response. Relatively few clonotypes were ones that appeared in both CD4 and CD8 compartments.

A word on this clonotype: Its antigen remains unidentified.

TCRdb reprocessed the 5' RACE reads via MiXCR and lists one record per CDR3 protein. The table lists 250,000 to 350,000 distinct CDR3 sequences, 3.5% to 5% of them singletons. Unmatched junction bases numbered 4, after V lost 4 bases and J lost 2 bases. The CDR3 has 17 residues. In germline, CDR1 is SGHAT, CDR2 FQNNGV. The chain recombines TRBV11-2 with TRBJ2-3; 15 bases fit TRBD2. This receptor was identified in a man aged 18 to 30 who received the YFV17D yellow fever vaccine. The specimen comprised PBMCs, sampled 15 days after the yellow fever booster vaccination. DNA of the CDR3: TGTGCCAGCAGCTCCGGGACTAGCGGGGGGATCACAGATACGCAGTATTTT. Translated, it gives CASSSGTSGGITDTQYF. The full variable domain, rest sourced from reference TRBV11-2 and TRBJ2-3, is EAGVAQSPRYKIIEKRQSVAFWCNPISGHATLYWYQQILGQGPKLLIQFQNNGVVDDSQLPKDRFSAERLKGVDSTLKIQPAKLEDSAVYLCASSSGTSGGITDTQYFGPGTRLTVL.